The 21 T cell receptor beta chains reported below all come from one sample, sequenced in a study of blood T cells in healthy people across ages. Using a J-beta primer mix together with a sample-barcoded 5' primer, a second PCR was run for roughly 6 to 12 cycles. TCRdb redid the calling of the 5' RACE reads with MiXCR, one entry per CDR3 protein. The sample has roughly 700,000 distinct CDR3 sequences, 32% seen once. Sequenced sample: blood. Receptors originate from a woman over 75 in good health.

This clonotype occurred many times. The J gene is TRBJ2-1, the V gene TRBV6-5, with D possibly TRBD1 on 5 matching bases. This CDR3 has 13 amino acids. Germline lookup yields CDR1 MNHEY and CDR2 SVGAGI. V dropped 6 bases and J dropped 6 bases, with 12 bases sitting between them. In DNA, the CDR3 is TGTGCCAGCAGCCCGAGACAGACCAATGAGCAGTTCTTC. This gives the protein CASSPRQTNEQFF.

The chain recombines TRBV6-4 with TRBJ2-3; 9 bases agree with TRBD1. V shed 11 bases, J shed 2 bases, and the junction held 5 bases outside the gene matches. Germline CDR1 is MRHNA and CDR2 is SNTAGT. CDR3 size: 13 residues. This CDR3 is CASGTGHTDTQYF. The CDR3 bases are TGTGCCTCCGGGACAGGGCACACAGATACGCAGTATTTT.

This clonotype was seen more than once but under ten times. V usage is TRBV7-2 and J usage is TRBJ1-5; D gene ambiguous. The CDR3 totals 14 residues. Germline CDR1 and CDR2: SGHTA and FQGNSA. The V and J ends lost 5 bases and 2 bases respectively, with 10 bases between them. CDR3 bases: TGTGCCAGCAGCCCCTCGAGAGGCAATCAGCCCCAGCATTTT. Its protein is CASSPSRGNQPQHF.

This clonotype was counted ten times or more. The chain joins TRBV6-1 to TRBJ2-3, with 12 bases matching TRBD2. Germline assignment: CDR1 MNHNS and CDR2 SASEGT. The CDR3 has 17 residues. Trimming at V came to 6 bases and at J to 3 bases, leaving 10 bases not matched to a gene. CDR3 amino acids: CASRSGLAGRGTDTQYF. The CDR3 DNA sequence: TGTGCCAGCAGATCAGGACTAGCGGGGAGGGGGACAGATACGCAGTATTTT.

This clonotype was seen at least ten times. The chain couples TRBV7-8 to TRBJ2-3, with TRBD2 matching 8 bases. Germline V gene data show CDR1 as SGHVS and CDR2 as FQNEAQ. Trimming removed 7 bases from V and 0 bases from J; junction bases left unmatched: 12. CDR3 size: 17 residues. The CDR3 is CASTLRFSGASTDTQYF. The CDR3 nucleotides are TGTGCCAGCACCCTAAGGTTTAGCGGGGCTAGCACAGATACGCAGTATTTT.

This clonotype was recorded at least ten times. The rearrangement joins TRBV20-1 to TRBJ2-1; perhaps TRBD2 as D (7 bases). Germline lookup yields CDR1 DFQATT and CDR2 SNEGSKA (reference sequence). The CDR3 consists of 13 residues. Trimming cost V 4 bases and J 9 bases, with 16 bases left between them. CDR3 sequence reads: CSAKKTGRAEQFF. The CDR3 bases are TGCAGTGCTAAAAAAACAGGGAGGGCTGAGCAGTTCTTC.

The gene calls are TRBV10-1 and TRBJ1-2, with TRBD1 matching 7 bases. This CDR3 contains 15 residues. Germline V gene lookup returns CDR1 WNHNN and CDR2 SYGVQD (reference sequence). V lost 6 bases and J lost 4; bases outside the gene matches: 11. CDR3 amino acids: CASRGQQRIGYGYTF. The CDR3, as DNA: TGCGCCAGCAGGGGACAGCAAAGGATTGGCTATGGCTACACCTTC.

With regard to this clonotype: A single base separates this from a much larger clone, so it may be a read error. The chain has TRBV20-1 and TRBJ2-7; 12 bases match TRBD2. Germline assignment: CDR1 DFQATT and CDR2 SNEGSKA (reference sequence). With 5 bases clipped from V and 7 bases from J, the junction kept 12 bases outside the gene matches. The CDR3 runs 15 residues. CDR3: CSASTSGGHRQEQYF. CDR3 nucleotide sequence: TGCAGTGCTTCGACTAGCGGGGGACACCGACAAGAGCAGTACTTC.

This rearrangement joins TRBV5-1 to TRBJ2-3, with TRBD2 matching over 13 bases. The CDR3 is made up of 15 amino acids. J lost 2 bases, V lost 6 bases, and 3 bases had no gene match. Germline loops: CDR1 SGHRS, CDR2 YFSETQ. CDR3 region: CASKGTSGITDTQYF. The CDR3 nucleotides are TGCGCCAGCAAGGGGACTAGCGGGATCACAGATACGCAGTATTTT.

This clonotype was seen more than once but under ten times. Just one base apart from a much larger clone, this may be a read error. The chain couples TRBV7-2 to TRBJ2-1, with unresolved D. Trimming took off 2 bases at V and 6 bases at J, with 14 bases between the two ends. This CDR3 is built from 15 residues. Germline CDR1 SGHTA, CDR2 FQGNSA. CDR3 coding DNA: TGTGCCAGCAGCTTAAAAACCCGTGGGCCCAATGAGCAGTTCTTC. It specifies CASSLKTRGPNEQFF.

The rearrangement links TRBV4-3 to TRBJ1-1, with D possibly matching TRBD1 (5 bases). Germline CDR1 and CDR2: LGHNA and YSLEER. The CDR3 runs to 15 residues. V shed 1 base and J shed 6 bases, with 15 bases lying between them. The CDR3 DNA reads as TGCGCCAGCAGCCAAGTAGGTGGGGGGGAGGCTGAAGCTTTCTTT. It codes for CASSQVGGGEAEAFF.

This clonotype was observed many times. V is TRBV15 and J is TRBJ2-7; tentatively, D is TRBD1 (6 bases). With 2 bases removed from V and 0 bases from J, the gap between germline ends came to 11 bases. CDR3 length: 15 residues. Germline-derived CDR1 and CDR2 are LNHNV and YYDKDF (reference sequence). The CDR3, as DNA: TGTGCCACCAGCAGACCGGGACACAGCTCCTACGAGCAGTACTTC. This gives the protein CATSRPGHSSYEQYF. The whole variable domain, remainder taken from reference TRBV15 and TRBJ2-7, is DAMVIQNPRYQVTQFGKPVTLSCSQTLNHNVMYWYQQKSSQAPKLLFHYYDKDFNNEADTPDNFQSRRPNTSFCFLDIRSPGLGDTAMYLCATSRPGHSSYEQYFGPGTRLTVT.

With regard to this clonotype: This could be a read error, since a much larger clone is one nucleotide away. The chain links TRBV19 to TRBJ2-3, with 9 bases identical to TRBD2. In germline, CDR1 is LNHDA, CDR2 SQIVND (reference sequence). The J segment lost 5 bases and the V segment lost 5 bases, leaving 11 bases of the junction unmatched. The CDR3 extends over 16 amino acids. The DNA of the CDR3 is TGTGCCAGTAGTTCCACCGGGACTAGCCCTATAGATACGCAGTATTTT. This sequence encodes CASSSTGTSPIDTQYF.

In this sample, this clonotype turned up many times. The chain uses TRBV7-8 and TRBJ2-7; the D is unclear. The CDR3 has 13 residues. Germline V gene data show CDR1 as SGHVS and CDR2 as FQNEAQ. V was pared by 1 base and J by 6 bases, with 10 bases between. This CDR3 reads CASSLDGFREQYF. The CDR3 DNA reads as TGTGCCAGCAGCTTAGATGGCTTCCGCGAGCAGTACTTC.

This clonotype has at least ten counts. This rearrangement joins TRBV20-1 to TRBJ2-6; TRBD1 agrees at 7 bases. Germline-derived CDR1 and CDR2 are DFQATT and SNEGSKA (reference sequence). Trimming cost V 3 bases and J 0 bases; bases outside gene matches: 5. The CDR3 is made up of 16 amino acids. For the CDR3, the DNA is TGCAGTGCTAGGACAGGGCGTCCCTCTGGGGCCAACGTCCTGACTTTC. Translation: CSARTGRPSGANVLTF.

This clonotype was observed many times. The chain joins TRBV3-1 to TRBJ2-3; 13 positions agree with TRBD2. V lost 5 bases and J lost 3; bases outside the gene matches: 8. The CDR3 sequence is 17 residues long. Germline CDR1 is LGHDT and CDR2 is YNNKEL (reference sequence). The CDR3 loop is CASSSGTSGVGTDTQYF. The CDR3 nucleotides read TGTGCCAGCAGCTCCGGGACTAGCGGGGTAGGGACAGATACGCAGTATTTT.

The chain is built from TRBV29-1 and TRBJ2-1; 8 positions agree with TRBD1. From germline, CDR1 is SQVTM and CDR2 ANQGSEA. The CDR3 consists of 16 residues. Losses at the gene ends were 5 bases for V and 6 bases for J; bases not matched to a gene: 15. The CDR3 sequence is CSVREEPGQEFNEQFF. DNA for the CDR3: TGCAGCGTTCGTGAAGAGCCGGGACAGGAGTTCAATGAGCAGTTCTTC.

The V call is TRBV5-1, the J call TRBJ1-2, with unresolved D. Germline-derived CDR1 and CDR2 are SGHRS and YFSETQ. The CDR3 covers 18 residues. The V and J ends lost 4 bases and 0 bases respectively, with 22 bases between them. CDR3 residues: CASSPVRRKASSNYGYTF. DNA for the CDR3: TGCGCCAGCAGCCCAGTTAGGAGAAAGGCTTCTTCTAACTATGGCTACACCTTC.

This clonotype was detected many times. The genes are TRBV10-3 and TRBJ2-3; 8 positions agree with TRBD1. The J segment lost 0 bases and the V segment lost 0 bases, leaving 2 bases of the junction unmatched. Per the germline V gene, CDR1 is ENHRY and CDR2 is SYGVKD. The CDR3 spans 16 residues. CDR3 bases: TGTGCCATCAGTGAGTCAACAGGGGGTAGCACAGATACGCAGTATTTT. Translating it yields CAISESTGGSTDTQYF.

To note about this clonotype: A much larger clone is a single base away; this may be a read error. The J gene is TRBJ2-7, the V gene TRBV7-2; TRBD1 matches at 7 bases. The V segment lost 4 bases and the J segment 4 bases; nucleotides outside the gene matches: 7. Per the germline V gene, CDR1 is SGHTA and CDR2 is FQGNSA. CDR3 size: 14 residues. The CDR3 protein is CASSCGGQKYEQYF. DNA of the CDR3: TGTGCCAGCAGCTGTGGGGGACAGAAGTACGAGCAGTACTTC.

The chain carries TRBV7-6 and TRBJ2-3, with TRBD2 as a possible D gene (5 bases). V lost 3 bases and J lost 6, with 19 bases in between. From germline, CDR1 is SGHVS and CDR2 FNYEAQ. The CDR3 length is 16 residues. CDR3 sequence: CASSFRLGAPDDTQYF. CDR3 DNA sequence: TGTGCCAGCAGCTTTCGCTTGGGAGCGCCCGACGATACGCAGTATTTT.